These 25 T cell receptor beta chains were all obtained from the same sample, sequenced in a study of cytomegalovirus exposure and HLA in healthy donors. PCR employed 60 Vbeta and 13 Jbeta primers. The repertoire was sequenced with immunoSEQ multiplex PCR; TCRdb's copy has only in-frame clones and lacks some. Among under 150,000 clones listed, about 80% were seen once. The sequencing input was PBMCs. The receptors derive from a man younger than 35 in good health and CMV-seronegative.

The J gene is TRBJ2-1, the V gene TRBV4-2, with 13 bases matching TRBD2. V shed 4 bases, J shed 2 bases, and the junction held 2 bases outside the gene matches. The germline V gene encodes CDR1 LGHNA and CDR2 YNFKEQ. The CDR3 totals 16 residues. CDR3 loop: CASSLTSGGAYNEQFF. CDR3 DNA sequence: TGTGCCAGCAGCCTAACTAGCGGGGGGGCCTACAATGAGCAGTTCTTC.

V and J are TRBV5-5 and TRBJ2-7; TRBD1 agrees at 10 bases. Per the germline V gene, CDR1 is SGHKS and CDR2 is YYEKEE (reference sequence). The length of the CDR3 is 16 residues. V lost 4 bases and J lost 0; bases outside the gene matches: 7. The CDR3 loop reads CASSGGQGSYSYEQYF. CDR3 DNA: TGTGCCAGCAGCGGGGGACAGGGGTCCTACTCCTACGAGCAGTACTTC.

This clone was observed a single time. The rearrangement uses TRBV25-1 and TRBJ2-5, with D tentatively TRBD2 (5 bases). V was cut by 0 bases and J by 2 bases, with 10 bases left in between. The CDR3 sequence is 15 residues long. The germline V gene has CDR1 MGHDK and CDR2 SYGVNS. The CDR3 region has the DNA TGTGCCAGCAGTGAATACTCCGGGAAGCAAGAGACCCAGTACTTC. Its translation: CASSEYSGKQETQYF.

The chain uses TRBV2 and TRBJ1-5, with 9 nucleotides matching TRBD1. CDR3 length: 14 residues. Germline V lookup: CDR1 SNHLY, CDR2 FYNNEI. Trimming took 5 bases from V and 2 from J; bases not matched to a gene: 1. CDR3 sequence reads: CASSTGGGNQPQHF. The CDR3 region has the DNA TGTGCCAGCAGTACAGGGGGCGGCAATCAGCCCCAGCATTTT.

J is TRBJ1-2 and V is TRBV9, with 7 bases fitting TRBD1. The trim removed 0 bases at V and 13 bases at J, leaving 15 bases unmatched. The germline gives CDR1 SGDLS, CDR2 YYNGEE. This CDR3 has 15 amino acids. The CDR3 is CASSVDPGQVGGITF. CDR3 nucleotide sequence: TGTGCCAGCAGCGTAGACCCCGGACAGGTAGGCGGTATCACCTTC.

This rearrangement joins TRBV12-5 to TRBJ2-1; no clear D gene. CDR1 is LGHNT and CDR2 is FRNRAP in the germline V gene. This CDR3 spans 14 amino acids. Trimming left V 2 bases short and J 6 bases short, with 11 bases between. The CDR3 coding sequence is TGTGCTAGTGGTTTGTCCACGAGTTTCAATGAGCAGTTCTTC. This encodes CASGLSTSFNEQFF.

This clone was detected ten times or more. This rearrangement joins TRBV6-5 to TRBJ1-1; D remains ambiguous. The germline V gene encodes CDR1 MNHEY and CDR2 SVGAGI. V was cut by 2 bases and J by 7 bases, with 11 bases left in between. The CDR3 is 13 residues long. In DNA form, the CDR3 reads TGTGCCAGCAGTTACGGGCTTCCACTTGAAGCTTTCTTT. This codes for CASSYGLPLEAFF.

This clone turned up a few times. The J gene is TRBJ2-5, the V gene TRBV19; 9 bases fit TRBD2. Looked up from germline, CDR1 is LNHDA and CDR2 is SQIVND (reference sequence). After removal of 7 bases from V and 0 bases from J, the junction contained 9 bases not matched to a gene. The CDR3 sequence is 16 residues long. The DNA for the CDR3 is TGTGCCAGTATGCCAGTAGCGGGAGATCACCAAGAGACCCAGTACTTC. The encoded protein is CASMPVAGDHQETQYF.

This chain joins TRBV13 and TRBJ2-7; D might be TRBD2 (6 bases). The V end lost 5 bases, the J end lost 1 base, and 9 bases lay between the germline ends. Looked up from germline, CDR1 is PRHDT and CDR2 is FYEKMQ (reference sequence). The CDR3 totals 13 residues. The CDR3 DNA reads as TGTGCCAGCAGCGCGGGACGGTCCTACGAGCAGTACTTC. Its translation is CASSAGRSYEQYF.

The genes are TRBV25-1 and TRBJ1-1; TRBD1 aligns across 10 bases. Trimming removed 3 bases from V and 3 bases from J; junction bases left unmatched: 7. The CDR3 spans 16 residues. The V gene's germline CDR1 is MGHDK and CDR2 SYGVNS. The CDR3 sequence is CASSELGTGADTEAFF. The CDR3 nucleotides are TGTGCCAGCAGTGAGTTGGGGACAGGGGCAGACACTGAAGCTTTCTTT.

This sequence joins TRBV18 and TRBJ2-7; TRBD1 agrees at 9 bases. Losses at the gene ends were 4 bases for V and 4 bases for J; bases not matched to a gene: 11. Germline CDR1 is KGHSH and CDR2 is LQKENI. The CDR3 spans 16 residues. The CDR3 DNA reads TGTGCCAGCTCACGGGCGGGGACAGGGCGGTATTACGAGCAGTACTTC. Translation gives CASSRAGTGRYYEQYF.

The chain carries TRBV5-1 and TRBJ1-1; tentative D call: TRBD1 (6 bases). Germline V gene sequence: CDR1 SGHRS, CDR2 YFSETQ. V shed 6 bases and J shed 5 bases, with 14 bases lying between them. This CDR3 has 13 residues. The CDR3 region is CASKIRGRTEAFF. The CDR3 DNA reads TGCGCCAGCAAGATCAGGGGTCGGACTGAAGCTTTCTTT.

This sequence joins TRBV27 and TRBJ1-1; 9 bases are shared with TRBD1. V lost 4 bases to trimming and J lost 3 bases; unmatched junction nucleotides: 9. Germline values: CDR1 MNHEY, CDR2 SMNVEV (reference sequence). The CDR3 spans 16 residues. Here the CDR3 reads CASSSRGQGLDTEAFF. In DNA form, the CDR3 reads TGTGCCAGCAGTTCGAGGGGACAGGGTTTGGACACTGAAGCTTTCTTT.

V is TRBV28 and J is TRBJ2-7, with 7 nucleotides matching TRBD2. This CDR3 comprises 14 residues. Trimming cost V 4 bases and J 4 bases; bases outside gene matches: 7. The V gene's germline CDR1 is MDHEN and CDR2 SYDVKM. The CDR3 DNA is TGTGCCAGCAGTTCACCCGGGGGGTCTTACGAGCAGTACTTC. Its translation: CASSSPGGSYEQYF.

The J gene is TRBJ2-7, the V gene TRBV7-3; no firm D call. The ends were cut back, 4 bases at V and 6 bases at J, with 10 bases in the middle. Germline V gene lookup returns CDR1 SGHTA and CDR2 FQGTGA. The CDR3 is 12 residues long. The chain's CDR3 is CASSSVGGEQYF. The DNA of the CDR3 is TGTGCCAGCAGCTCCGTCGGCGGCGAGCAGTACTTC.

V usage is TRBV6-5 and J usage is TRBJ1-2; D not resolved. CDR3 length: 14 amino acids. Germline assignment: CDR1 MNHEY and CDR2 SVGAGI. Trimming removed 2 bases at V and 6 bases at J, with 13 bases between. Here the CDR3 reads CASSYLGNENGYTF. The DNA of the CDR3 is TGTGCCAGCAGTTACCTCGGTAATGAGAATGGCTACACCTTC.

The gene calls are TRBV9 and TRBJ1-2, with 8 bases aligning to TRBD1. With 2 bases clipped from V and 1 base from J, the junction kept 7 bases outside the gene matches. Germline-derived CDR1 and CDR2 are SGDLS and YYNGEE. The CDR3 consists of 16 residues. The CDR3 reads CASSVNADRDNYGYTF. As DNA, the CDR3 is TGTGCCAGCAGCGTGAACGCGGACAGGGATAACTATGGCTACACCTTC.

The chain uses TRBV4-1 and TRBJ2-1, with a possible D match to TRBD2 (6 bases). V lost 4 bases to trimming and J lost 7 bases, with 17 bases between them. Germline CDR1 is MGHRA and CDR2 is YSYEKL. The CDR3 spans 15 residues. The CDR3 loop reads CASSRAPGVVNEQFF. CDR3 sequence (DNA): TGCGCCAGCAGCCGAGCGCCGGGAGTGGTAAATGAGCAGTTCTTC.

The V gene is TRBV11-3, the J gene TRBJ1-1; 9 bases line up with TRBD1. J gave up 3 bases and V 3 bases, and 8 bases lay outside the gene matches. The CDR3 is 16 residues long. From germline, CDR1 is SGHNT and CDR2 YENEEA. Here the CDR3 reads CASSFGQGRMDTEAFF. Here the CDR3 DNA reads TGTGCCAGCAGCTTTGGACAGGGGCGGATGGACACTGAAGCTTTCTTT. Together with reference TRBV11-3 and TRBJ1-1, the CDR3 gives the full variable domain: EAGVVQSPRYKIIEKKQPVAFWCNPISGHNTLYWYLQNLGQGPELLIRYENEEAVDDSQLPKDRFSAERLKGVDSTLKIQPAELGDSAVYLCASSFGQGRMDTEAFFGQGTRLTVV.

The rearrangement links TRBV11-2 to TRBJ2-1; 11 positions match TRBD2. The V gene end was trimmed by 1 base and the J gene end by 7 bases; junction bases not matched to a gene: 6. Per the germline V gene, CDR1 is SGHAT and CDR2 is FQNNGV. This CDR3 comprises 16 residues. This chain's CDR3 is CASSLVTSGIGNEQFF. CDR3 in DNA: TGTGCCAGCAGCTTAGTGACTAGCGGGATTGGTAATGAGCAGTTCTTC. The full variable domain, completed using reference TRBV11-2 and TRBJ2-1, is EAGVAQSPRYKIIEKRQSVAFWCNPISGHATLYWYQQILGQGPKLLIQFQNNGVVDDSQLPKDRFSAERLKGVDSTLKIQPAKLEDSAVYLCASSLVTSGIGNEQFFGPGTRLTVL.

This rearrangement joins TRBV7-6 to TRBJ2-1; D possibly corresponds to TRBD1 (5 bases). Germline V gives CDR1 SGHVS, CDR2 FNYEAQ. CDR3 length: 17 residues. V gave up 1 base and J gave up 4 bases, with 17 bases separating them. CDR3 coding DNA: TGTGCCAGCAGCTTAGTGGTTTGGGGCTCGGAGTACAATGAGCAGTTCTTC. This sequence encodes CASSLVVWGSEYNEQFF.

This clone came up once. This sequence joins TRBV2 and TRBJ2-1, with 14 bases identical to TRBD2. Germline-derived CDR1 and CDR2 are SNHLY and FYNNEI. The V and J ends lost 4 bases and 8 bases, in that order; junction bases with no gene match: 4. The CDR3 consists of 15 residues. The CDR3 DNA sequence: TGTGCCAGCAGTGTAGGGACTAGCGGGAGTGATGAGCAGTTCTTC. It encodes CASSVGTSGSDEQFF.

V usage is TRBV19 and J usage is TRBJ2-7, with TRBD1 matching 10 bases. Germline V lookup: CDR1 LNHDA, CDR2 SQIVND (reference sequence). This CDR3 has 14 residues. Trimming took 4 bases from V and 4 from J; bases not matched to a gene: 4. The CDR3 coding sequence is TGTGCCAGTAGTAAACGGACAGGGGGATACGAGCAGTACTTC. Translated: CASSKRTGGYEQYF.

This chain links TRBV5-6 with TRBJ2-7; 9 positions agree with TRBD2. CDR3 length equals 14 residues. V lost 4 bases and J lost 2; bases outside the gene matches: 4. Germline assignment: CDR1 SGHDT and CDR2 YYEEEE. CDR3 sequence reads: CASSEGLATYEQYF. CDR3 coding DNA: TGTGCCAGCAGCGAGGGACTAGCTACCTACGAGCAGTACTTC.

This clone was observed a handful of times. The chain has TRBV10-2 and TRBJ2-5; 9 nucleotides align to TRBD2. The junction had 2 bases not matched to a gene; V was cut back by 3 bases and J by 0 bases. The CDR3 runs 15 residues. The germline V gene encodes CDR1 WSHSY and CDR2 SAAADI. In DNA, the CDR3 is TGCGCCAGCAGTGATATAGCGGGGGACCAAGAGACCCAGTACTTC. Protein: CASSDIAGDQETQYF.